These 17 T cell receptor beta chains came from one sample sequenced in a study of T cell repertoires in cytomegalovirus infection. TCRdb ran MiXCR on the reads and lists one entry per CDR3 protein. This table holds hundreds of thousands of distinct CDR3 sequences, around 9.1% found once. Sequencing used PBMCs. All receptors come from a human donor in good health (CMV status not recorded). Some clones in this sample may be carry-over from other donors' samples.

V gene TRBV20-1 combines with J gene TRBJ1-4; possibly TRBD1 for D (6 bases). Germline CDR1 DFQATT, CDR2 SNEGSKA (reference sequence). The germline V and J ends were trimmed by 2 bases and 7 bases, with 23 bases remaining between them. The CDR3 runs 17 residues. Here the CDR3 DNA reads TGCAGTGCTAGAAAGAGTTACAGGGAGTCGTATTCTGAAAAACTGTTTTTT. It encodes CSARKSYRESYSEKLFF.

This clonotype has just a few counts. V usage is TRBV9 and J usage is TRBJ2-5; D possibly corresponds to TRBD2 (6 bases). Trimming removed 3 bases from V and 10 bases from J, with 19 bases in between. The CDR3 runs 14 residues. In germline, CDR1 is SGDLS, CDR2 YYNGEE. CDR3 region: CASSGPERREFQYF. The DNA for the CDR3 is TGTGCCAGCAGCGGCCCCGAGCGGAGGGAATTCCAGTACTTC.

This clonotype was detected many times. The V and J genes are TRBV28 and TRBJ1-5, with D possibly matching TRBD1 (6 bases). The CDR3 extends over 13 amino acids. Deletions cut 2 bases from V and 6 bases from J, with 8 bases between. Germline CDR1 and CDR2: MDHEN and SYDVKM. CDR3 sequence reads: CASSLQGRQPQHF. In DNA form, the CDR3 reads TGTGCCAGCAGTTTACAGGGGCGTCAGCCCCAGCATTTT.

This clonotype was observed at least ten times. The chain employs TRBV6-1 and TRBJ1-5; D is undetermined. Germline CDR1 MNHNS, CDR2 SASEGT. This CDR3 is built from 13 residues. The V and J ends lost 11 bases and 2 bases respectively, with 13 bases between them. As DNA, the CDR3 is TGTGCCGCGCGAGGTGCAGGCAATCAGCCCCAGCATTTT. Protein product: CAARGAGNQPQHF.

This clonotype occurred many times. The rearrangement uses TRBV28 and TRBJ1-1; D gene uncertain. V lost 3 bases and J 7 bases, leaving 18 bases between the germline ends. Looked up from germline, CDR1 is MDHEN and CDR2 is SYDVKM. There are 15 residues in the CDR3. CDR3: CASSLRGWTQVEAFF. In DNA, the CDR3 is TGTGCCAGCAGTTTGAGAGGTTGGACCCAGGTTGAAGCTTTCTTT.

This clonotype was seen many times. V gene TRBV19 combines with J gene TRBJ1-6; D is uncertain. With 3 bases removed from V and 6 bases from J, the gap between germline ends came to 9 bases. This CDR3 has 14 residues. The V gene's germline CDR1 is LNHDA and CDR2 SQIVND (reference sequence). The CDR3 here is CASSIGTANSPLHF. The DNA of the CDR3 is TGTGCCAGTAGTATCGGCACAGCTAATTCACCCCTCCACTTT.

This clonotype was detected ten times or more. The chain is built from TRBV20-1 and TRBJ2-1; 13 bases line up with TRBD2. V gave up 4 bases and J gave up 8 bases; unmatched junction bases: 5. This CDR3 contains 14 residues. Germline V gene sequence: CDR1 DFQATT, CDR2 SNEGSKA (reference sequence). DNA for the CDR3: TGCAGTGCTACGCAACTAGCGGGGGGGTATGAGCAGTTCTTC. Its translation is CSATQLAGGYEQFF.

This clonotype has at least ten counts. The chain joins TRBV7-3 to TRBJ2-3; D is ambiguous. The germline V and J ends were trimmed by 3 bases and 5 bases, with 15 bases remaining between them. Germline CDR1 SGHTA, CDR2 FQGTGA. The CDR3 covers 15 residues. The CDR3 is CASSLDRPGGDTQYF. DNA of the CDR3: TGTGCCAGCAGCTTGGATCGCCCGGGCGGAGATACGCAGTATTTT. Variable domain in full (rest from reference TRBV7-3 and TRBJ2-3): GAGVSQTPSNKVTEKGKYVELRCDPISGHTALYWYRQSLGQGPEFLIYFQGTGAADDSGLPNDRFFAVRPEGSVSTLKIQRTERGDSAVYLCASSLDRPGGDTQYFGPGTRLTVL.

This clonotype was seen at least ten times. The rearrangement uses TRBV28 and TRBJ1-2; possible D gene TRBD1, 5 bases. The CDR3 totals 15 residues. Per the germline V gene, CDR1 is MDHEN and CDR2 is SYDVKM. V was cut by 4 bases and J by 4 bases, with 16 bases left in between. The CDR3 DNA reads TGTGCCAGCAGTTCCTCGGCCCGGGGCGTCTATGGCTACACCTTC. As protein: CASSSSARGVYGYTF.

This clonotype was observed many times. The chain carries TRBV12-3 or TRBV12-4 and TRBJ1-5; 9 bases fit TRBD1. V lost 5 bases, J lost 6 bases, and 5 bases stayed unmatched. The CDR3 has 14 residues. The CDR3 is CASSNTGGGQPQHF. CDR3 DNA sequence: TGTGCCAGCAGTAATACAGGGGGCGGTCAGCCCCAGCATTTT.

This clonotype has a count of ten or more. The chain combines TRBV11-3 with TRBJ2-1; possibly TRBD1 for D (5 bases). The V and J ends lost 5 bases and 8 bases respectively, with 13 bases between them. Germline-derived CDR1 and CDR2 are SGHNT and YENEEA. This CDR3 region has 13 residues. The chain's CDR3 is CASSTDSSHEQFF. Written as DNA, the CDR3 is TGTGCCAGCAGCACCGACAGTAGTCATGAGCAGTTCTTC.

This clonotype was counted only a few times. The V call is TRBV28, the J call TRBJ1-1; D remains ambiguous. Germline CDR1 MDHEN, CDR2 SYDVKM. CDR3 length: 15 residues. The ends were cut back, 7 bases at V and 0 bases at J, with 15 bases in the middle. The CDR3 protein is CASKDGRRMNTEAFF. Written as DNA, the CDR3 is TGTGCCAGCAAAGATGGCAGGCGTATGAACACTGAAGCTTTCTTT.

This clonotype was seen a few times. This rearrangement joins TRBV6-6 to TRBJ2-5, with D maybe TRBD1 (6 bases). CDR1 and CDR2 from the germline V gene are MNHNY and SVGAGI (reference sequence). Trimming stripped 6 bases from V and 4 bases from J, with 15 bases between. The CDR3 is 14 amino acids. The CDR3 region has the DNA TGTGCCAGCAGCCCGCCAGGGGTGCGAGAGACCCAGTACTTC. This codes for CASSPPGVRETQYF.

This clonotype was counted at least ten times. The genes are TRBV15 and TRBJ2-5; the D gene could be TRBD1 or TRBD2 (5 bases each). The length of the CDR3 is 15 residues. V dropped 3 bases and J dropped 4 bases, with 15 bases sitting between them. Germline V CDR1 and CDR2: LNHNV, YYDKDF (reference sequence). As DNA, the CDR3 is TGTGCCACCAGCAGTGTTGACAGCGGTCCAGAGACCCAGTACTTC. Amino acid sequence: CATSSVDSGPETQYF.

Many counts were recorded for this clonotype. The J gene is TRBJ1-2, the V gene TRBV7-2; the match to TRBD1 covers 9 bases. The CDR3 contains 14 residues. Trimming at V came to 0 bases and at J to 8 bases, leaving 4 bases not matched to a gene. Germline assignment: CDR1 SGHTA and CDR2 FQGNSA. CDR3 sequence: CASSLADRGQGYTF. DNA for the CDR3: TGTGCCAGCAGCTTAGCGGACAGGGGACAGGGCTACACCTTC.

The table lists this clonotype with many counts. The chain joins TRBV2 to TRBJ1-5, with D tentatively TRBD1 (5 bases). V gave up 3 bases and J gave up 4 bases, with 13 bases separating them. The CDR3 has 15 residues. Germline CDR1 and CDR2: SNHLY and FYNNEI. For the CDR3, the DNA is TGTGCCAGCAGTGAGCGGGGGGGATTAAATCAGCCCCAGCATTTT. Amino acid sequence: CASSERGGLNQPQHF.

Ten or more counts support this clonotype. V and J are TRBV20-1 and TRBJ1-1; D is possibly TRBD1 (6 bases). Germline V lookup: CDR1 DFQATT, CDR2 SNEGSKA (reference sequence). This CDR3 has 13 residues. V was clipped by 3 bases and J by 0 bases, with 8 bases between them. The CDR3 here is CSASRGLNTEAFF. DNA of the CDR3: TGCAGTGCTAGTAGGGGGTTGAACACTGAAGCTTTCTTT.